A single sample gave rise to the 20 T cell receptor beta chains below, sequenced in a study of vaccination effects on CD4 cells after COVID-19. Profiling relied on immunoSEQ multiplex PCR, and the TCRdb table lists in-frame clones only, not all of them. The table includes 20,000 to 30,000 clones, 69% detected once. Under the ViraFEST assay, PBMC were stimulated with viral peptide pools so that antigen-specific CD4+ T cells expanded. Sequencing was performed afterwards. Cultured cells yielded isolated CD4+ T cells after approximately nine days. A positive SARS-CoV-2 PCR test fell between March and December 2020. Their antigens are not known. The sample was CD4+ T cells from PBMCs cultured with SARS-CoV-2 spike peptides, taken before COVID-19 vaccination. The receptors shown here come from a human donor who had a prior SARS-CoV-2 infection.

The rearrangement uses TRBV19 and TRBJ2-7, with TRBD2 matching 13 bases. Germline CDR1 is LNHDA and CDR2 is SQIVND (reference sequence). There are 17 residues in the CDR3. V gave up 5 bases and J gave up 2 bases; unmatched junction bases: 9. CDR3 coding DNA: TGTGCCAGTAGTCCTCGAACGGGACTAGCGGGGACCTACGAGCAGTACTTC. Translation: CASSPRTGLAGTYEQYF.

J is TRBJ1-5 and V is TRBV6-7; D may be TRBD1 (5 bases). TRBV6-7 is given ORF status, its function remaining uncertain. Trimming removed 10 bases at V and 0 bases at J, with 16 bases between. The CDR3 is 15 residues long. The CDR3 protein is CAITTGVYSNQPQHF. The CDR3 nucleotides are TGTGCCATAACCACAGGAGTGTATAGCAATCAGCCCCAGCATTTT.

A remark on this clone: The junction departs from the called germline gene at one end, perhaps through a read error. The chain links TRBV5-1 to TRBJ2-1, with 10 bases matching TRBD2. CDR3 size: 16 residues. CDR1 SGHRS and CDR2 YFSETQ come from the germline V gene. CDR3 in DNA: TGCGCCAGCAGCAACCAGCGGGGGGGCTCCCACAATGAGCAGTTCTTC. Protein sequence: CASSNQRGGSHNEQFF.

V and J are TRBV2 and TRBJ2-5; D ambiguous. V lost 3 bases and J 1 base, leaving 9 bases between the germline ends. Germline V gene data show CDR1 as SNHLY and CDR2 as FYNNEI. This CDR3 has 14 amino acids. In DNA form, the CDR3 reads TGTGCCAGCAGTGATATCAGTTTCCAAGAGACCCAGTACTTC. This gives the protein CASSDISFQETQYF.

The V call is TRBV2, the J call TRBJ2-5; 7 nucleotides agree with TRBD2. The CDR3 consists of 13 residues. Trimming removed 4 bases from V and 2 bases from J; junction bases left unmatched: 1. Looked up from germline, CDR1 is SNHLY and CDR2 is FYNNEI. CDR3 DNA: TGTGCCAGCAGTGGACTAGCTCAAGAGACCCAGTACTTC. Translation gives CASSGLAQETQYF.

This chain connects TRBV29-1 to TRBJ1-4; D might be TRBD1 (5 bases). V was clipped by 6 bases and J by 8 bases, with 16 bases between them. This CDR3 has 13 amino acids. CDR1 is SQVTM and CDR2 is ANQGSEA in the germline V gene. The chain's CDR3 is CSVGWRGREKLFF. The CDR3 nucleotides are TGCAGCGTGGGGTGGAGGGGCAGGGAAAAACTGTTTTTT. The full variable domain, with the rest looked up from reference TRBV29-1 and TRBJ1-4, is SAVISQKPSRDICQRGTSLTIQCQVDSQVTMMFWYRQQPGQSLTLIATANQGSEATYESGFVIDKFPISRPNLTFSTLTVSNMSPEDSSIYLCSVGWRGREKLFFGSGTQLSVL.

The genes are TRBV19 and TRBJ2-1, with a weak D call TRBD2 (5 bases). V was cut by 3 bases and J by 8 bases, with 11 bases left in between. Germline values: CDR1 LNHDA, CDR2 SQIVND (reference sequence). This CDR3 has 13 residues. The CDR3 is CASSITGSDEQFF. The CDR3 DNA sequence: TGTGCCAGTAGTATTACGGGGAGCGATGAGCAGTTCTTC.

The sample holds a few counts of this clone. V is TRBV10-3 and J is TRBJ1-1; 7 positions agree with TRBD1. This CDR3 is built from 13 residues. Germline V CDR1 and CDR2: ENHRY, SYGVKD. V lost 3 bases to trimming and J lost 8 bases; unmatched junction nucleotides: 6. CDR3 protein: CAISETGTAEAFF. CDR3 DNA sequence: TGTGCCATCAGTGAAACAGGGACAGCCGAAGCTTTCTTT.

The V call is TRBV7-6, the J call TRBJ2-2; 7 bases match TRBD2. Germline V CDR1 and CDR2: SGHVS, FNYEAQ. Trimming at V came to 2 bases and at J to 6 bases, leaving 15 bases not matched to a gene. The CDR3 is 18 residues long. CDR3: CASSLLPSGGATAGELFF. CDR3 DNA sequence: TGTGCCAGCAGCTTACTCCCTAGCGGTGGGGCCACGGCCGGGGAGCTGTTTTTT.

V and J are TRBV2 and TRBJ1-5; D is ambiguous. The CDR3 extends over 14 amino acids. Germline values: CDR1 SNHLY, CDR2 FYNNEI. With 2 bases removed from V and 6 bases from J, the gap between germline ends came to 11 bases. CDR3 in amino acids: CASSEKNPAQPQHF. For the CDR3, the DNA is TGTGCCAGCAGTGAAAAAAATCCAGCTCAGCCCCAGCATTTT.

This clone has only a few counts. The chain couples TRBV27 to TRBJ1-6; the D gene is possibly TRBD1 (5 bases). Deletions cut 3 bases from V and 9 bases from J, with 12 bases between. CDR3 length: 14 residues. Germline V gives CDR1 MNHEY, CDR2 SMNVEV (reference sequence). CDR3 region: CASSLSHGGSPLHF. DNA of the CDR3: TGTGCCAGCAGTTTGAGTCATGGGGGTTCACCCCTCCACTTT.

The chain couples TRBV9 to TRBJ2-2; D not resolved. Trimming stripped 3 bases from V and 4 bases from J, with 13 bases between. This CDR3 has 15 residues. The germline V gene encodes CDR1 SGDLS and CDR2 YYNGEE. CDR3 region: CASSGYTLPTGELFF. The CDR3 DNA is TGTGCCAGCAGCGGATATACCCTCCCCACCGGGGAGCTGTTTTTT.

This sequence joins TRBV18 and TRBJ2-3; TRBD2 agrees at 11 bases. After removal of 1 base from V and 5 bases from J, the junction contained 8 bases not matched to a gene. The CDR3 has 17 residues. Germline assignment: CDR1 KGHSH and CDR2 LQKENI. The DNA of the CDR3 is TGTGCCAGCTCACCACAAGGAGCTAGCGGGAGGATAGATACGCAGTATTTT. Its translation is CASSPQGASGRIDTQYF.

The chain recombines TRBV6-1 with TRBJ2-7, with D hard to call. Germline V gene data show CDR1 as MNHNS and CDR2 as SASEGT. The CDR3 totals 13 residues. Deletions cut 1 base from V and 3 bases from J, with 7 bases between. CDR3 nucleotides: TGTGCCAGCAGTGAAGGTTGGGGCTACGAGCAGTACTTC. This codes for CASSEGWGYEQYF.

In its sample, this clone was seen a few times. V usage is TRBV5-5 and J usage is TRBJ2-3; no reliable D call. Trimming took 2 bases from V and 0 from J, leaving 4 bases between them. Germline CDR1 SGHKS, CDR2 YYEKEE (reference sequence). CDR3 length: 13 residues. CDR3 bases: TGTGCCAGCAGCTTCAGAAGCACAGATACGCAGTATTTT. Its protein product is CASSFRSTDTQYF.

This clone turned up a few times. The chain links TRBV6-1 to TRBJ1-1; D is possibly TRBD1 (5 bases). Trimming took 1 base from V and 0 from J, leaving 9 bases between them. The CDR3 spans 15 residues. Germline assignment: CDR1 MNHNS and CDR2 SASEGT. The CDR3 region has the DNA TGTGCCAGCAGTGAAGTTTGGGACTTGAACACTGAAGCTTTCTTT. This gives the protein CASSEVWDLNTEAFF.

V usage is TRBV6-5 and J usage is TRBJ1-6; 7 bases are shared with TRBD1. The CDR3 spans 15 residues. Germline V gene data show CDR1 as MNHEY and CDR2 as SVGAGI. V lost 6 bases, J lost 7 bases, and 9 bases stayed unmatched. CDR3 DNA sequence: TGTGCCAGCAGCCTACGCCCAGGGGGAAATTCACCCCTCCACTTT. Its translation: CASSLRPGGNSPLHF.

The V and J genes are TRBV5-1 and TRBJ2-1; possible D gene TRBD1, 6 bases. Trimming took off 6 bases at V and 4 bases at J, with 14 bases between the two ends. The CDR3 is 14 amino acids. Germline loops: CDR1 SGHRS, CDR2 YFSETQ. CDR3 nucleotides: TGCGCCAGCAAGACAGGAACGAGGTACAATGAGCAGTTCTTC. Protein sequence: CASKTGTRYNEQFF. Based on the CDR3 plus reference TRBV5-1 and TRBJ2-1, the full variable domain is KAGVTQTPRYLIKTRGQQVTLSCSPISGHRSVSWYQQTPGQGLQFLFEYFSETQRNKGNFPGRFSGRQFSNSRSEMNVSTLELGDSALYLCASKTGTRYNEQFFGPGTRLTVL.

The gene calls are TRBV27 and TRBJ1-2, with a possible D match to TRBD1 (6 bases). Deletions cut 4 bases from V and 8 bases from J, with 17 bases between. The CDR3 loop spans 14 amino acids. Looked up from germline, CDR1 is MNHEY and CDR2 is SMNVEV (reference sequence). The CDR3 reads CASSWTKGVGGYTF. In DNA form, the CDR3 reads TGTGCCAGCAGTTGGACCAAGGGGGTCGGGGGCTACACCTTC.

The genes are TRBV5-1 and TRBJ1-6; D unresolved. The CDR3 spans 13 residues. V shed 1 base and J shed 10 bases, with 9 bases lying between them. Germline-derived CDR1 and CDR2 are SGHRS and YFSETQ. CDR3 in DNA: TGCGCCAGCAGCTTGAGGATAGGATCACCCCTCCACTTT. This codes for CASSLRIGSPLHF.